The 11 T cell receptor beta chains listed next were all sequenced from one sample in a study of blood T cell repertoires in COVID-19. Profiling relied on immunoSEQ multiplex PCR, and the TCRdb table lists in-frame clones only, not all of them. The sample comprises 110,000 or so clones, 75% to 90% of which are singletons, and around 8% rests with the top ten. Sequencing input: peripheral blood. The source of these receptors is a middle-aged woman with acute or convalescent COVID-19.

The genes are TRBV7-9 and TRBJ1-1; D is possibly TRBD1 (5 bases). Trimming took off 1 base at V and 1 base at J, with 10 bases between the two ends. Germline V gene lookup returns CDR1 SEHNR and CDR2 FQNEAQ (reference sequence). The CDR3 is 15 residues long. This chain's CDR3 is CASSLGVRENTEAFF. The CDR3 DNA reads TGTGCCAGCAGCTTAGGGGTCAGGGAGAACACTGAAGCTTTCTTT.

The chain employs TRBV7-9 and TRBJ2-4; unclear D gene. The germline V and J ends were trimmed by 3 bases and 4 bases, with 19 bases remaining between them. Germline V CDR1 and CDR2: SEHNR, FQNEAQ (reference sequence). The CDR3 spans 17 residues. The CDR3 coding sequence is TGTGCCAGCAGCTTTACCCCCCAGGATAGTATTAAAAACATTCAGTACTTC. The encoded protein is CASSFTPQDSIKNIQYF. The whole variable domain, filled in from reference TRBV7-9 and TRBJ2-4, reads DTGVSQNPRHKITKRGQNVTFRCDPISEHNRLYWYRQTLGQGPEFLTYFQNEAQLEKSRLLSDRFSAERPKGSFSTLEIQRTEQGDSAMYLCASSFTPQDSIKNIQYFGAGTRLSVL.

The chain is built from TRBV5-6 and TRBJ1-5; D is ambiguous. In germline, CDR1 is SGHDT, CDR2 YYEEEE. The CDR3 loop spans 15 amino acids. V lost 4 bases and J lost 1, with 12 bases in between. The CDR3 protein is CASSTSLGSNQPQHF. DNA for the CDR3: TGTGCCAGCAGCACCTCTCTAGGCAGCAATCAGCCCCAGCATTTT.

This clone was seen a handful of times. The V and J genes are TRBV6-5 and TRBJ2-7; 8 bases are a match to TRBD1. V trimming: 0 bases; J trimming: 6 bases; junction bases outside the gene matches: 10. The CDR3 covers 16 residues. The germline V gene has CDR1 MNHEY and CDR2 SVGAGI. The CDR3 sequence: CASSYSIGPGGLEQYF. The CDR3 bases are TGTGCCAGCAGTTACTCGATAGGTCCAGGGGGCCTCGAGCAGTACTTC.

V usage is TRBV21-1 and J usage is TRBJ1-1; the table's D call, TRBD1, was not checked against the DNA. TRBV21-1 is a documented pseudogene. This CDR3 is built from 14 residues. The CDR3, as DNA: TGTGCCAGCAGCGAGGGCGACAGGGGGCTAGAAGCTTTCTTT. Its translation is CASSEGDRGLEAFF.

V usage is TRBV15 and J usage is TRBJ2-4, with D possibly TRBD2 on 5 matching bases. Germline V lookup: CDR1 LNHNV, CDR2 YYDKDF (reference sequence). V dropped 3 bases and J dropped 7 bases, with 19 bases sitting between them. This CDR3 is 16 amino acids long. Here the CDR3 reads CATSSGSGSGSNIQYF. The CDR3 DNA is TGTGCCACCAGCAGTGGTTCTGGGAGCGGTTCGAACATTCAGTACTTC.

This sequence joins TRBV18 and TRBJ1-1, with D uncertain. Deletions cut 3 bases from V and 0 bases from J, with 5 bases between. The germline gives CDR1 KGHSH, CDR2 LQKENI. The CDR3 sequence is 13 residues long. CDR3 region: CASSPGLNTEAFF. CDR3 coding DNA: TGTGCCAGCTCACCTGGGCTGAACACTGAAGCTTTCTTT.

This chain connects TRBV4-3 to TRBJ1-6; 7 bases are shared with TRBD1. Germline V gene sequence: CDR1 LGHNA, CDR2 YSLEER. The CDR3 runs 15 residues. Trimming removed 0 bases from V and 9 bases from J; junction bases left unmatched: 5. The CDR3 reads CASSQEQGISSPLHF. In DNA form, the CDR3 reads TGCGCCAGCAGCCAAGAACAGGGGATTAGTTCACCCCTCCACTTT.

This chain's CDR3 is CASSLTGTPEQYF. In nucleotides, the CDR3 is TGTGCCAGCAGCTTGACAGGGACCCCCGAGCAGTACTTC. The chain has TRBV7-9 and TRBJ2-7; 7 nucleotides match TRBD1. In germline, CDR1 is SEHNR, CDR2 FQNEAQ (reference sequence). The CDR3 extends over 13 amino acids. The junction had 5 bases not matched to a gene; V was cut back by 3 bases and J by 6 bases.

CDR3 DNA: TGTGCCAGCAGCCAATTGAGATACAATGAGCAGTTCTTC. Its translation is CASSQLRYNEQFF. The rearrangement joins TRBV3-1 (or the pseudogene TRBV3-2) to TRBJ2-1; no reliable D call. This CDR3 comprises 13 residues. V lost 2 bases and J lost 4, with 6 bases in between. In germline, CDR1 is LGHDT, CDR2 YNNKEL (reference sequence).

The chain combines TRBV5-4 with TRBJ2-3, with a possible D match to TRBD1 (6 bases). Per the germline V gene, CDR1 is SGHNT and CDR2 is YYREEE (reference sequence). V lost 3 bases and J 4 bases, leaving 12 bases between the germline ends. This CDR3 has 14 residues. The CDR3 protein is CASSSVRGADTQYF. Written as DNA, the CDR3 is TGTGCCAGCAGCTCGGTCAGGGGTGCAGATACGCAGTATTTT.